These 31 T cell receptor beta chains were sequenced from one sample in a study of shared clonotypes between healthy human individuals. Using immunoSEQ multiplex PCR, the repertoire was profiled, and TCRdb retains in-frame clones only, with some absent. The sample holds 300,000 to 400,000 clones, roughly 91% seen once. Material for sequencing was memory CD8+ T cells sorted from blood. Documented subset: CD45RO+ cells pooled with CCR7-negative TemRA cells. The receptors originated from a man between 18 and 35 years old in good health.

The V call is TRBV4-2, the J call TRBJ2-7; D is possibly TRBD1 (6 bases). The CDR3 totals 12 residues. Germline V gene data show CDR1 as LGHNA and CDR2 as YNFKEQ. Trimming took 6 bases from V and 3 from J, leaving 9 bases between them. CDR3 nucleotide sequence: TGTGCCAGCAGACAGGGAAGCTACGAGCAGTACTTC. Its translation: CASRQGSYEQYF.

The V and J genes are TRBV5-1 and TRBJ2-1; 11 bases agree with TRBD2. Germline trimming cut 1 base from V and 4 bases from J; bases unmatched to any gene: 7. Germline CDR1 reads SGHRS; CDR2 reads YFSETQ. The CDR3 is made up of 17 amino acids. CDR3 coding DNA: TGCGCCAGCAGCTTGCCCCTAGCGGGGGGATTGTACAATGAGCAGTTCTTC. This gives the protein CASSLPLAGGLYNEQFF.

This clone was picked up a small number of times. The chain uses TRBV28 and TRBJ2-1, with TRBD2 identical over 9 bases. The V and J ends lost 1 base and 3 bases, in that order; junction bases with no gene match: 16. Looked up from germline, CDR1 is MDHEN and CDR2 is SYDVKM. The CDR3 has 20 residues. The CDR3 bases are TGTGCCAGCAGTTTATACGACCACCCCCCTAGCGGGGAAATCTACAATGAGCAGTTCTTC. It encodes CASSLYDHPPSGEIYNEQFF.

The gene calls are TRBV7-8 and TRBJ2-5; tentative D call: TRBD2 (5 bases). The V gene's germline CDR1 is SGHVS and CDR2 FQNEAQ. The CDR3 spans 14 residues. The germline V and J ends were trimmed by 0 bases and 5 bases, with 10 bases remaining between them. CDR3 protein: CASSLALRRETQYF. CDR3 DNA sequence: TGTGCCAGCAGCTTAGCCCTGAGGAGGGAGACCCAGTACTTC.

V and J are TRBV4-3 and TRBJ1-5; possibly TRBD1 for D (5 bases). The CDR3 extends over 15 amino acids. Trimming left V 3 bases short and J 0 bases short, with 9 bases between. Looked up from germline, CDR1 is LGHNA and CDR2 is YSLEER. The CDR3 reads CASSHYRSSNQPQHF. The CDR3 DNA sequence: TGCGCCAGCAGCCATTACAGGAGTAGCAATCAGCCCCAGCATTTT.

The V and J genes are TRBV7-2 and TRBJ1-2; D may be TRBD1 (5 bases). V was trimmed by 1 base and J by 3 bases, leaving 12 bases between them. This CDR3 comprises 15 residues. Germline V gene sequence: CDR1 SGHTA, CDR2 FQGNSA. The CDR3 sequence is CASSLGSGIDYGYTF. CDR3 DNA: TGTGCCAGCAGCTTAGGGTCAGGGATTGACTATGGCTACACCTTC.

This chain uses TRBV7-2 with TRBJ1-6, with D unresolved. Germline loops: CDR1 SGHTA, CDR2 FQGNSA. The length of the CDR3 is 15 residues. Trimming took off 1 base at V and 7 bases at J, with 11 bases between the two ends. The DNA for the CDR3 is TGTGCCAGCAGCTTAGTGGGTCTAGTGAATTCACCCCTCCACTTT. Translating gives CASSLVGLVNSPLHF. Drawing the rest from reference TRBV7-2 and TRBJ1-6, the complete variable domain is GAGVSQSPSNKVTEKGKDVELRCDPISGHTALYWYRQSLGQGLEFLIYFQGNSAPDKSGLPSDRFSAERTGGSVSTLTIQRTQQEDSAVYLCASSLVGLVNSPLHFGNGTRLTVT.

V is TRBV4-1 and J is TRBJ2-7; TRBD2 agrees at 8 bases. V trimming: 1 base; J trimming: 2 bases; junction bases outside the gene matches: 4. Germline V CDR1 and CDR2: MGHRA, YSYEKL. The CDR3 is 15 residues long. The CDR3 DNA reads TGCGCCAGCAGCCAAGTAAGCGGGAGTCCCTACGAGCAGTACTTC. Amino acids: CASSQVSGSPYEQYF.

CDR3 DNA: TGTGCCAGCAATGGGGGCTACGAGCAGTACTTC. It translates to CASNGGYEQYF. The V and J genes are TRBV27 and TRBJ2-7, with D perhaps matching TRBD1 or TRBD2 (5 bases each). V gave up 7 bases and J gave up 3 bases, with 7 bases separating them. The CDR3 sequence is 11 residues long. The germline CDR1 and CDR2 sequences are MNHEY and SMNVEV (reference sequence).

CDR3 protein: CASRIGLAGGSSYEQYF. CDR3 bases: TGTGCCAGCAGGATCGGACTAGCGGGCGGTAGCTCCTACGAGCAGTACTTC. The chain recombines TRBV28 with TRBJ2-7; the match to TRBD2 covers 11 bases. V lost 6 bases, J lost 0 bases, and 10 bases stayed unmatched. Germline CDR1 reads MDHEN; CDR2 reads SYDVKM. The CDR3 loop spans 17 amino acids.

Of note for this clone: At one boundary the junction diverges from the germline segment, which might be a read error. The rearrangement joins TRBV7-7 to TRBJ1-5; D is unresolved. There are 14 residues in the CDR3. Germline V gene sequence: CDR1 SSHAT, CDR2 FNYEAQ (reference sequence). The CDR3 is CASTLGLEYQPQHF. The CDR3 DNA follows: TGTGCTAGCACCCTTGGCTTAGAATATCAGCCCCAGCATTTT. Based on the CDR3 plus reference TRBV7-7 and TRBJ1-5, the full variable domain is GAGVSQSPRYKVTKRGQDVTLRCDPISSHATLYWYQQALGQGPEFLTYFNYEAQPDKSGLPSDRFSAERPEGSISTLTIQRTEQRDSAMYRCASTLGLEYQPQHFGDGTRLSIL.

The chain recombines TRBV5-1 with TRBJ2-3; the D gene is possibly TRBD2 (5 bases). With 7 bases removed from V and 3 bases from J, the gap between germline ends came to 12 bases. Germline V lookup: CDR1 SGHRS, CDR2 YFSETQ. The CDR3 has 13 residues. The CDR3 sequence: CASSPGWTDTQYF. In nucleotides, the CDR3 is TGCGCCAGCTCGCCGGGATGGACAGATACGCAGTATTTT.

As to this clone: A single base is all that separates this from a far larger clone, so a read error is likely. The chain joins TRBV9 to TRBJ2-7; D is undetermined. Trimming cost V 5 bases and J 4 bases, with 4 bases left between them. The CDR3 extends over 10 amino acids. Germline V gives CDR1 SGDLS, CDR2 YYNGEE. The CDR3 loop is CASSEYEQYF. Written as DNA, the CDR3 is TGTGCCAGCAGTGAATACGAGCAGTACTTC.

This clone was seen a single time. The chain links TRBV12-5 to TRBJ1-6; the D is unclear. The germline CDR1 and CDR2 sequences are LGHNT and FRNRAP. The CDR3 spans 18 residues. V dropped 0 bases and J dropped 0 bases, with 12 bases sitting between them. The CDR3 sequence is CASGLVWLLSSYNSPLHF. The CDR3 coding sequence is TGTGCTAGTGGTTTGGTTTGGCTGCTGAGCTCCTATAATTCACCCCTCCACTTT.

V gene TRBV5-6 combines with J gene TRBJ2-1; D ambiguous. Germline V gene data show CDR1 as SGHDT and CDR2 as YYEEEE. V lost 1 base and J 5 bases, leaving 7 bases between the germline ends. CDR3 length equals 13 residues. The CDR3 sequence is CASSLTTNNEQFF. CDR3 nucleotide sequence: TGTGCCAGCAGCTTGACGACGAACAATGAGCAGTTCTTC.

The rearrangement links TRBV2 to TRBJ2-7; D ambiguous. This CDR3 is 10 amino acids long. The germline CDR1 and CDR2 sequences are SNHLY and FYNNEI. V was trimmed by 2 bases and J by 5 bases, leaving 1 base between them. This CDR3 reads CASSENEQYF. In DNA form, the CDR3 reads TGTGCCAGCAGTGAAAACGAGCAGTACTTC.

This clone is a singleton in its sample. This chain connects TRBV19 to TRBJ2-6, with D perhaps TRBD1 (6 bases). This CDR3 has 18 amino acids. CDR1 and CDR2 from the germline V gene are LNHDA and SQIVND (reference sequence). Trimming took off 5 bases at V and 4 bases at J, with 21 bases between the two ends. This CDR3 reads CASSWTAKRSFGANVLTF. The CDR3 nucleotides are TGTGCCAGTAGTTGGACAGCCAAAAGGTCATTCGGGGCCAACGTCCTGACTTTC.

The CDR3: CASSLGLAGRHQETQYF. The CDR3 nucleotides are TGTGCCAGCAGCTTGGGTCTAGCGGGGAGACACCAAGAGACCCAGTACTTC. V usage is TRBV5-4 and J usage is TRBJ2-5; 9 bases agree with TRBD2. The CDR3 spans 17 residues. The V gene end was trimmed by 0 bases and the J gene end by 0 bases; junction bases not matched to a gene: 6. CDR1 and CDR2 (germline): SGHNT, YYREEE (reference sequence).

The rearrangement uses TRBV4-2 and TRBJ1-3; TRBD1 matches at 8 bases. In germline, CDR1 is LGHNA, CDR2 YNFKEQ. Unmatched junction bases numbered 22, after V lost 4 bases and J lost 2 bases. The CDR3 loop spans 21 amino acids. The CDR3 bases are TGTGCCAGCAGCCTACGCCCCTGGCCGGGACAGGCTCTACCTCCTGGAAACACCATATATTTT. It encodes CASSLRPWPGQALPPGNTIYF.

The chain couples TRBV10-2 to TRBJ1-1; D is uncertain. V was trimmed by 4 bases and J by 1 base, leaving 4 bases between them. The germline CDR1 and CDR2 sequences are WSHSY and SAAADI. The CDR3 totals 12 residues. The CDR3 loop is CASSAANTEAFF. The CDR3 nucleotides read TGCGCCAGCAGTGCCGCGAACACTGAAGCTTTCTTT.

The chain uses TRBV29-1 and TRBJ2-1; D possibly corresponds to TRBD1 (5 bases). Trimming removed 2 bases at V and 0 bases at J, with 14 bases between. Germline V CDR1 and CDR2: SQVTM, ANQGSEA. The CDR3 is made up of 16 amino acids. CDR3 DNA: TGCAGCGTTGAAAATCCGGACATTCGCTCCTACAATGAGCAGTTCTTC. Its protein is CSVENPDIRSYNEQFF.

The chain carries TRBV29-1 and TRBJ2-2; no reliable D call. Germline lookup yields CDR1 SQVTM and CDR2 ANQGSEA. Trimming pared 7 bases from V and 6 bases from J, leaving 9 bases between. The CDR3 has 11 residues. The CDR3 nucleotides read TGCAGCGCCGCGGCAGCCGGGGAGCTGTTTTTT. Its protein is CSAAAAGELFF.

Many counts were recorded for this clone. This chain links TRBV11-2 with TRBJ2-7; perhaps TRBD2 as D (6 bases). V was clipped by 1 base and J by 0 bases, with 10 bases between them. Germline loops: CDR1 SGHAT, CDR2 FQNNGV. CDR3 length: 15 residues. In DNA form, the CDR3 reads TGTGCCAGCAGCTTAGGCCGACTAGGCTCCTACGAGCAGTACTTC. Translated: CASSLGRLGSYEQYF.

The genes are TRBV4-2 and TRBJ2-3; TRBD2 agrees at 7 bases. Trimming took 0 bases from V and 4 from J; bases not matched to a gene: 10. The germline V gene has CDR1 LGHNA and CDR2 YNFKEQ. The CDR3 loop spans 17 amino acids. The CDR3, as DNA: TGTGCCAGCAGCCAAGAAACGCGGGGGTGGGGTGCAGATACGCAGTATTTT. It translates to CASSQETRGWGADTQYF.

This chain links TRBV10-1 with TRBJ1-4; D not resolved. CDR3 length: 16 residues. Trimming shortened V by 8 bases and J by 8 bases, and 24 bases separated the two germline ends. The germline V gene encodes CDR1 WNHNN and CDR2 SYGVQD (reference sequence). As DNA, the CDR3 is TGCGCCAGCCGACCTGACATGTTCCCGAATGGGGAAAAACTGTTTTTT. Translation gives CASRPDMFPNGEKLFF.

In its sample, this clone was seen once. The chain is built from TRBV2 and TRBJ2-7; the D is unclear. V lost 7 bases and J 0 bases, leaving 13 bases between the germline ends. Germline lookup yields CDR1 SNHLY and CDR2 FYNNEI. The CDR3 contains 14 residues. CDR3 protein: CASTDQQSSYEQYF. DNA for the CDR3: TGTGCCAGCACTGACCAGCAGAGCTCCTACGAGCAGTACTTC.

The rearrangement uses TRBV7-8 and TRBJ2-7, with D tentatively TRBD1 or TRBD2 (5 bases each). The V gene lost 5 bases and the J gene lost 3 bases, with 14 bases spanning the gap. Germline CDR1 is SGHVS and CDR2 is FQNEAQ. The CDR3 is 14 residues long. CDR3 nucleotides: TGTGCCAGCAGCCCCCGGGGCCACCTCTACGAGCAGTACTTC. Protein sequence: CASSPRGHLYEQYF.

V is TRBV9 and J is TRBJ2-1, with 13 bases aligning to TRBD2. Germline trimming cut 3 bases from V and 4 bases from J; bases unmatched to any gene: 4. Germline V CDR1 and CDR2: SGDLS, YYNGEE. The CDR3 length is 16 residues. The CDR3 loop is CASSAGLAGSYNEQFF. DNA of the CDR3: TGTGCCAGCAGCGCGGGACTAGCGGGGTCTTACAATGAGCAGTTCTTC.

This clone has a handful of counts. Here the CDR3 reads CASSQGMAELRRYF. CDR3 in DNA: TGCGCCAGCAGCCAAGGGATGGCTGAACTACGACGGTACTTC. This chain connects TRBV4-1 to TRBJ2-7; D gene unclear. CDR3 length equals 14 residues. Trimming shortened V by 1 base and J by 12 bases, and 19 bases separated the two germline ends. Germline CDR1 MGHRA, CDR2 YSYEKL.

Details on this clone: The sample holds other DNA sequences that translate to the same CDR3. DNA of the CDR3: TGTGCCAGCAGCTTAGGCCCGGATTACGAGCAGTACTTC. Protein: CASSLGPDYEQYF. The chain has TRBV7-9 and TRBJ2-7; no clear D. The CDR3 sequence is 13 residues long. The V and J ends lost 1 base and 4 bases respectively, with 8 bases between them. Germline V gene data show CDR1 as SEHNR and CDR2 as FQNEAQ (reference sequence).

The chain combines TRBV6-1 with TRBJ2-7; a weak D match, TRBD1 (5 bases). The CDR3 has 14 amino acids. The ends were cut back, 6 bases at V and 2 bases at J, with 14 bases in the middle. CDR1 is MNHNS, CDR2 SASEGT, per germline. The CDR3 here is CASRDMTATYEQYF. The CDR3 DNA reads as TGTGCCAGCAGGGATATGACAGCGACCTACGAGCAGTACTTC.